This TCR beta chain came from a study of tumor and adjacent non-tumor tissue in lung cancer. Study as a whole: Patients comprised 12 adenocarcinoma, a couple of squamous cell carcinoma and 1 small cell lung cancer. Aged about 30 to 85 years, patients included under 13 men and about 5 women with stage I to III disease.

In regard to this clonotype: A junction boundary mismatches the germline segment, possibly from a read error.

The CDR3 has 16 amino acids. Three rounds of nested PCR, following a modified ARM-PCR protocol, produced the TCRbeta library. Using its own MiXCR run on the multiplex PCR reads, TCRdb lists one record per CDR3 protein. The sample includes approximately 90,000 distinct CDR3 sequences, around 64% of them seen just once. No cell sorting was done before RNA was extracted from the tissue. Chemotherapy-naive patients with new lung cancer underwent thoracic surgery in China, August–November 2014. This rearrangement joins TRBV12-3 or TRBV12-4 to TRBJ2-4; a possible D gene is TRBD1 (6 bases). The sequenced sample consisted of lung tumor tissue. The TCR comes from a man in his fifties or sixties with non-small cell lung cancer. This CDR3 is CASSRPVPGAKNTQYF. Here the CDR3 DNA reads TGTGCTAGCAGTCGACCGGTTCCAGGGGCCAAAAACACTCAGTACTTC.